A selection of T cell receptor beta chains follows, all from one sample in a study of blood T cells in healthy people across ages. TCRdb re-derived calls from the 5' RACE reads in MiXCR, one entry per CDR3 protein. The profile covers some 850,000 distinct CDR3 sequences, with around 24% appearing a single time and around 3% taken by the ten largest. The data were also submitted as part of a second study, on T cells of mothers and their children.

The material sequenced was blood. The receptors originated from a boy aged 5-17 years in good health. The CDR3 runs from the conserved cysteine through the conserved F or W. A D gene is named only where the DNA matches it firmly. For some rows the clone size is stated as once, few or many, or as a class when expanded; others skip it.

TRBJ2-1,TRBV10-3,TRBD1,-,TGTGCCATCAGTGAAGCTACCGGGACAGGGGAGTTCTTC,CAISEATGTGEFF
TRBJ2-1,TRBV12-5,TRBD1,few,TGTGCTAGTGGCCGGGACAGCCGACCTAACAATGAGCAGTTCTTC,CASGRDSRPNNEQFF
TRBJ2-5,TRBV18,-,few,TGTGCCAGCTCACCTTCCAGAATTGAAGAGACCCAGTACTTC,CASSPSRIEETQYF
TRBJ2-3,TRBV3-1,-,few,TGTGCCAGCAGCCAAGATGAGAAACTCGCGCAGTATTTT,CASSQDEKLAQYF
TRBJ1-1,TRBV4-1,-,few,TGCGCCAGCAGCCAAGGGAGTGAAGGGAGGGGAGCTTTCTTT,CASSQGSEGRGAFF
TRBJ2-6,TRBV6-2/TRBV6-3,TRBD1,few,TGTGCCAGCACCTGGGACAGGGGGCTAGCTGGGGCCAACGTCCTGACTTTC,CASTWDRGLAGANVLTF
TRBJ1-4,TRBV19,-,few,TGTGCCAGTAGTAGGGCCGCCGGTGAAAAACTGTTTTTT,CASSRAAGEKLFF
TRBJ1-1,TRBV7-2,-,-,TGTTTGCCCCAAATGACCACTGAAGCTTTCTTT,CLPQMTTEAFF
TRBJ2-3,TRBV5-1,TRBD1,-,TGCGCCAGCAGCTTGGATTGGGGGACAGGAAGAGATACGCAGTATTTT,CASSLDWGTGRDTQYF
TRBJ2-2,TRBV5-1,-,-,TGCGCCAGCAGCTCTGCAGGGAAGGACACCGGGGAGCTGTTTTTT,CASSSAGKDTGELFF
TRBJ2-1,TRBV6-1,-,few,TGTGCCAGCAGCCAGAACCGTGAGCAGTTCTTC,CASSQNREQFF
TRBJ2-2,TRBV24-1,TRBD1,few,TGTGCCACCAGTGGGACACAGGGGGGAGAGACCGGGGAGCTGTTTTTT,CATSGTQGGETGELFF
TRBJ1-3,TRBV7-2,TRBD1,-,TGTGCCAGCAGCTTAAAAGGGGGCACTGGAAACACCATATATTTT,CASSLKGGTGNTIYF
TRBJ1-4,TRBV5-1,-,few,TGCGCCAGCAGCTTGGGGGCAGGAATTAATGAAAAACTGTTTTTT,CASSLGAGINEKLFF